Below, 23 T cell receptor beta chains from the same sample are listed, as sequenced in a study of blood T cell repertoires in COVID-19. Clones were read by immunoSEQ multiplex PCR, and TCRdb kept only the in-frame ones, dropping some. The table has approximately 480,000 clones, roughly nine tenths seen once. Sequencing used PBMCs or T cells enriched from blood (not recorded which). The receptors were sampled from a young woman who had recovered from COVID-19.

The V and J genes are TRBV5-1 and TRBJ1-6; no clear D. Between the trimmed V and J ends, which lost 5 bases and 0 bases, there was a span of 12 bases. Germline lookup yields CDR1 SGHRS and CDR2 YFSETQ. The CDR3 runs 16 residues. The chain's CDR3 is CASSLERSSYNSPLHF. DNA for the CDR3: TGCGCCAGCAGTTTAGAGAGAAGCTCCTATAATTCACCCCTCCACTTT.

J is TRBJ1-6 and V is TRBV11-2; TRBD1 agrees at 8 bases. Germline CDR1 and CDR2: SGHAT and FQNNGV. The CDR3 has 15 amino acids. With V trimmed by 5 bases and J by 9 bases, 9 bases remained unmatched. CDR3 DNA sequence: TGTGCCAGCAGCGAGACAGGGGCCCCTCTTTCACCCCTCCACTTT. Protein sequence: CASSETGAPLSPLHF.

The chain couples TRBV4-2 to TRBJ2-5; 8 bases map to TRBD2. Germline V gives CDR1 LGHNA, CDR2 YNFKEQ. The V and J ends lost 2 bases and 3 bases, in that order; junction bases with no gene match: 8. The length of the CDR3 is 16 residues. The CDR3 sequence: CASSQHERGTEETQYF. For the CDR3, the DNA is TGTGCCAGCAGCCAACACGAGCGGGGGACCGAAGAGACCCAGTACTTC.

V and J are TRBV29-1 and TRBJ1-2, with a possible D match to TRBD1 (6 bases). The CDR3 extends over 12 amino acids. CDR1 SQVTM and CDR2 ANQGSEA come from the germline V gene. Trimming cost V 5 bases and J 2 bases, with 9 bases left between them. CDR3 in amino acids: CSVRTANYGYTF. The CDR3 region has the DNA TGCAGCGTTCGGACAGCCAACTATGGCTACACCTTC.

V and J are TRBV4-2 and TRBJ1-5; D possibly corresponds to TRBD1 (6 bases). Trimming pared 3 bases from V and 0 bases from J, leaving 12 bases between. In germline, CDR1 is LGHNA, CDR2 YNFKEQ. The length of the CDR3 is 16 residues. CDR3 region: CASSHGGAHSNQPQHF. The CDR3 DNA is TGTGCCAGCAGCCACGGGGGGGCTCATAGCAATCAGCCCCAGCATTTT.

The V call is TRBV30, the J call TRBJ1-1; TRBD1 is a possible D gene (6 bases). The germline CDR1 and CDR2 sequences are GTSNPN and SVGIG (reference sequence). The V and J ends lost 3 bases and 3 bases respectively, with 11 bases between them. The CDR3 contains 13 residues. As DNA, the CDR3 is TGTGCCTGGAGCGACCAGGGGTACACTGAAGCTTTCTTT. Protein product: CAWSDQGYTEAFF.

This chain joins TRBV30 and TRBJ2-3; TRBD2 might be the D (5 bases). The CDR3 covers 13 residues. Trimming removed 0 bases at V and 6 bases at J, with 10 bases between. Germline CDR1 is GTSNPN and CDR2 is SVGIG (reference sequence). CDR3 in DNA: TGTGCCTGGAGTGTCCTAGCTTTCGATACGCAGTATTTT. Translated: CAWSVLAFDTQYF.

CDR3 in amino acids: CASSPTTLASTDTQYF. As DNA, the CDR3 is TGTGCCAGCAGCCCTACGACACTAGCTAGCACAGATACGCAGTATTTT. The chain recombines TRBV3-1 (or the pseudogene TRBV3-2) with TRBJ2-3, with a possible D match to TRBD2 (6 bases). The germline V and J ends were trimmed by 4 bases and 0 bases, with 14 bases remaining between them. Germline CDR1 is LGHDT and CDR2 is YNNKEL (reference sequence). This CDR3 is 16 amino acids long.

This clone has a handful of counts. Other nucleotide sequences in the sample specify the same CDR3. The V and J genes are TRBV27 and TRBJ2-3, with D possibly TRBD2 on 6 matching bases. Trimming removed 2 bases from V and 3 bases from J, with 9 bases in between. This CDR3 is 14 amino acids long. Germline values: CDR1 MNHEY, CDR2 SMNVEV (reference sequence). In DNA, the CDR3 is TGTGCCAGCAGTTTAGGGCTAGCGACAGATACGCAGTATTTT. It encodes CASSLGLATDTQYF.

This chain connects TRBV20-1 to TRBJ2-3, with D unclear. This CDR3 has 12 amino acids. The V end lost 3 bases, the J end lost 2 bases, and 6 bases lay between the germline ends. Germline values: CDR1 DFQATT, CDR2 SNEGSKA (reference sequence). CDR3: CSASGPTDTQYF. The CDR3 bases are TGCAGTGCTAGTGGGCCCACAGATACGCAGTATTTT.

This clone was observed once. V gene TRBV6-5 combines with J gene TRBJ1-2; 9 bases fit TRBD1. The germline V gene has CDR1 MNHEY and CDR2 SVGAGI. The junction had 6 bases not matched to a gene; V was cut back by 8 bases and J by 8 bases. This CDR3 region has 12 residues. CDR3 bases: TGTGCCAGCCGGACAGGGGCCGCCGGCTACACCTTC. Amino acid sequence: CASRTGAAGYTF.

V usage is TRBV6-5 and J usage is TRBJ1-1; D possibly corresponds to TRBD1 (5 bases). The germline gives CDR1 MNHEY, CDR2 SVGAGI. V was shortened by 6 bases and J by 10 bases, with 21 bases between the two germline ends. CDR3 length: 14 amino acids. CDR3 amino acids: CASREGPPLAGAFF. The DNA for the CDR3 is TGTGCCAGCAGGGAGGGGCCGCCCCTTGCTGGAGCTTTCTTT.

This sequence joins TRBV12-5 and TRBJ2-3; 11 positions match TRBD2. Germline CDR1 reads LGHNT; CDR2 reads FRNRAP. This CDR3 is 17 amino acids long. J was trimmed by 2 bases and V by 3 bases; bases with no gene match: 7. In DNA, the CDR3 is TGTGCTAGTGGTTTAGTTCTAGCGGGGGGAGTCACAGATACGCAGTATTTT. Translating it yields CASGLVLAGGVTDTQYF.

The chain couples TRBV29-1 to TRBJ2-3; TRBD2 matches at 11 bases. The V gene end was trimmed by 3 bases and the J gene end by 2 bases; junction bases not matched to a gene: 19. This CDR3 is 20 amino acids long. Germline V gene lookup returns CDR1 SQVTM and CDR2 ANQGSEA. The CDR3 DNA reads TGCAGCGTTGATGCTCCTCTAGGGCTAGCGGGGGGAACCTCCACAGATACGCAGTATTTT. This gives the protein CSVDAPLGLAGGTSTDTQYF.

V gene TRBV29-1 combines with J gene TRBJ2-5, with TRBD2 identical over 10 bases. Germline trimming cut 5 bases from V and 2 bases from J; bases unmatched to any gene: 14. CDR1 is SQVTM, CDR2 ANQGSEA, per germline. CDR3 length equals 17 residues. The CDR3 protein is CSVQGASGLAYQETQYF. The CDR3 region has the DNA TGCAGCGTTCAAGGTGCCTCGGGACTAGCGTATCAAGAGACCCAGTACTTC.

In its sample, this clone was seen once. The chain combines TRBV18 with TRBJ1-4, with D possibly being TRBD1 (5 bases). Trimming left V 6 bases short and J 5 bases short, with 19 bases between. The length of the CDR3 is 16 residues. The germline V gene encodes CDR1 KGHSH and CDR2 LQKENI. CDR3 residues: CASSTTGRVENEKLFF. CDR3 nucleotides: TGTGCCAGCTCGACCACGGGCAGGGTGGAGAATGAAAAACTGTTTTTT.

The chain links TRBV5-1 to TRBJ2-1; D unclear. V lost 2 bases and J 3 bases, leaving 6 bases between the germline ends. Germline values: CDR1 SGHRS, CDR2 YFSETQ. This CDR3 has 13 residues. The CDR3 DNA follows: TGCGCCAGCAGCTTTACTCTCTACAATGAGCAGTTCTTC. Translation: CASSFTLYNEQFF.

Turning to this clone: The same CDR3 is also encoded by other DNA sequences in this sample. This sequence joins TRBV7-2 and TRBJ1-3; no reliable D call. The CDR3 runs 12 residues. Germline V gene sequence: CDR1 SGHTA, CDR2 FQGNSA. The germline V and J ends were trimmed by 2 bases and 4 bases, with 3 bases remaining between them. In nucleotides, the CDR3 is TGTGCCAGCAGCTTACTCGGAAACACCATATATTTT. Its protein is CASSLLGNTIYF. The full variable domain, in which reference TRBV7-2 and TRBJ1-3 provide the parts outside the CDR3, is GAGVSQSPSNKVTEKGKDVELRCDPISGHTALYWYRQSLGQGLEFLIYFQGNSAPDKSGLPSDRFSAERTGGSVSTLTIQRTQQEDSAVYLCASSLLGNTIYFGEGSWLTVV.

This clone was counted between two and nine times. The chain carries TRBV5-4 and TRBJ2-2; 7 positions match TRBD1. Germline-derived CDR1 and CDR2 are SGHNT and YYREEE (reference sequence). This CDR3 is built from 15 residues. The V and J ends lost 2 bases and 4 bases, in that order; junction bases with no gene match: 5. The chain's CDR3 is CASSFDREATGELFF. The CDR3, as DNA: TGTGCCAGCAGCTTCGACAGGGAAGCCACCGGGGAGCTGTTTTTT.

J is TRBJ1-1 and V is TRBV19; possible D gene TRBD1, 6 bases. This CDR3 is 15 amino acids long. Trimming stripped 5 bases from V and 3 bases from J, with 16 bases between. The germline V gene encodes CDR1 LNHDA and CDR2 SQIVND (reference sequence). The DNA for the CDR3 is TGTGCCAGTAGTGGGGGGGCAGGGATTGACACTGAAGCTTTCTTT. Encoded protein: CASSGGAGIDTEAFF.

CDR3 loop: CASSASVETQYF. CDR3 nucleotides: TGTGCCAGCAGTGCTAGCGTAGAGACCCAGTACTTC. The chain employs TRBV2 and TRBJ2-5; tentatively, D is TRBD2 (6 bases). Germline-derived CDR1 and CDR2 are SNHLY and FYNNEI. V was shortened by 4 bases and J by 4 bases, with 7 bases between the two germline ends. This CDR3 contains 12 residues.

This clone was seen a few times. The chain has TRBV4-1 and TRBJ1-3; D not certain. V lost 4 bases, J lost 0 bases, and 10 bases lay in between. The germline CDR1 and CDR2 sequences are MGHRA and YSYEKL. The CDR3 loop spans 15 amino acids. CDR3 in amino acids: CASSLLGFSGNTIYF. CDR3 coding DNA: TGCGCCAGCAGCCTCCTAGGCTTCTCTGGAAACACCATATATTTT.

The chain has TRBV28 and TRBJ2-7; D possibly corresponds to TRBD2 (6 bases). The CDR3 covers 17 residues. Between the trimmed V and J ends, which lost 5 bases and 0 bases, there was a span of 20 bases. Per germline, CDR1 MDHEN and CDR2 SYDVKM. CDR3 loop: CASSHPPGLRPSYEQYF. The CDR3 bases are TGTGCCAGCAGTCATCCACCGGGACTGCGACCCTCCTACGAGCAGTACTTC.